Shown below are 20 T cell receptor beta chains from a single sample sequenced in a study of blood T cell repertoires in COVID-19. Sequencing used immunoSEQ multiplex PCR; TCRdb keeps in-frame clones, though not all of them. The table has 350,000 to 500,000 clones, about 90% seen once. Sequences were obtained from peripheral blood. The receptors were sampled from a man aged 18 to 29 with COVID-19, enrolled during active disease.

This clone was seen a few times. The chain uses TRBV2 and TRBJ2-7; D is ambiguous. The germline V gene encodes CDR1 SNHLY and CDR2 FYNNEI. V was cut by 3 bases and J by 3 bases, with 24 bases left in between. The CDR3 has 18 amino acids. The CDR3: CASSERLNSPTKVYEQYF. Here the CDR3 DNA reads TGTGCCAGCAGTGAGAGGCTTAATTCGCCCACGAAGGTCTACGAGCAGTACTTC.

The chain links TRBV6-5 to TRBJ1-1, with 8 bases fitting TRBD1. Germline V gene data show CDR1 as MNHEY and CDR2 as SVGAGI. The V segment lost 7 bases and the J segment 5 bases; nucleotides outside the gene matches: 9. The CDR3 has 14 amino acids. The CDR3 spells CASTPTGAQTEAFF. The DNA of the CDR3 is TGTGCCAGCACCCCGACAGGGGCGCAGACTGAAGCTTTCTTT.

The V and J genes are TRBV19 and TRBJ1-1; D remains ambiguous. CDR3 size: 9 residues. The V gene lost 7 bases and the J gene lost 7 bases, with 4 bases spanning the gap. Looked up from germline, CDR1 is LNHDA and CDR2 is SQIVND (reference sequence). CDR3: CASIHEAFF. DNA for the CDR3: TGTGCCAGTATACATGAAGCTTTCTTT.

The chain employs TRBV29-1 and TRBJ1-6, with D tentatively TRBD1 (5 bases). The CDR3 length is 13 residues. Germline-derived CDR1 and CDR2 are SQVTM and ANQGSEA. The V end lost 7 bases, the J end lost 4 bases, and 11 bases lay between the germline ends. The CDR3 loop is CSALQDYNSPLHF. CDR3 nucleotide sequence: TGCAGCGCCCTACAGGATTATAATTCACCCCTCCACTTT.

This chain links TRBV20-1 with TRBJ2-3; 11 bases line up with TRBD2. CDR1 is DFQATT and CDR2 is SNEGSKA in the germline V gene (reference sequence). This CDR3 contains 15 residues. Losses at the gene ends were 3 bases for V and 7 bases for J; bases not matched to a gene: 9. CDR3 bases: TGCAGTGCTAGTGGAATAGCGGGGGGGCCTTATACGCAGTATTTT. Translating it yields CSASGIAGGPYTQYF.

The V gene is TRBV6-4, the J gene TRBJ1-4; 7 bases agree with TRBD1. With 5 bases clipped from V and 5 bases from J, the junction kept 8 bases outside the gene matches. Germline V gene lookup returns CDR1 MRHNA and CDR2 SNTAGT. This CDR3 comprises 15 residues. CDR3 DNA sequence: TGTGCCAGCAGTAAAAGGGGACAGCCAAATGAAAAACTGTTTTTT. It is translated as CASSKRGQPNEKLFF.

The chain recombines TRBV19 with TRBJ1-1; 8 bases match TRBD1. CDR3 length: 12 residues. Trimming at V came to 7 bases and at J to 4 bases, leaving 2 bases not matched to a gene. Germline V gene sequence: CDR1 LNHDA, CDR2 SQIVND (reference sequence). The CDR3 DNA is TGTGCCAGTAAGGGACAGGCCACTGAAGCTTTCTTT. Translating it yields CASKGQATEAFF. Looking up the rest from reference TRBV19 and TRBJ1-1 gives the full variable domain: DGGITQSPKYLFRKEGQNVTLSCEQNLNHDAMYWYRQDPGQGLRLIYYSQIVNDFQKGDIAEGYSVSREKKESFPLTVTSAQKNPTAFYLCASKGQATEAFFGQGTRLTVV.

The chain carries TRBV20-1 and TRBJ2-3, with TRBD2 matching over 7 bases. J gave up 0 bases and V 3 bases, and 12 bases lay outside the gene matches. Germline V gene sequence: CDR1 DFQATT, CDR2 SNEGSKA (reference sequence). The CDR3 runs 17 residues. CDR3 region: CSASPRPWGGSTDTQYF. As DNA, the CDR3 is TGCAGTGCTAGTCCTAGACCCTGGGGGGGGAGCACAGATACGCAGTATTTT.

This chain links TRBV30 with TRBJ2-2; tentative D call: TRBD2 (6 bases). V was trimmed by 2 bases and J by 3 bases, leaving 10 bases between them. The CDR3 totals 14 residues. Germline CDR1 GTSNPN, CDR2 SVGIG (reference sequence). The DNA of the CDR3 is TGTGCCTGGAGTCCTAGCGAGGACACCGGGGAGCTGTTTTTT. It codes for CAWSPSEDTGELFF.

J is TRBJ2-3 and V is TRBV19, with D possibly matching TRBD1 (5 bases). The CDR3 runs 16 residues. With 5 bases removed from V and 2 bases from J, the gap between germline ends came to 17 bases. Germline CDR1 LNHDA, CDR2 SQIVND (reference sequence). The CDR3 reads CASSGAGRTYTDTQYF. For the CDR3, the DNA is TGTGCCAGTAGTGGGGCTGGTCGCACTTACACAGATACGCAGTATTTT.

This chain uses TRBV5-4 with TRBJ2-2, with TRBD2 matching 14 bases. The CDR3 runs to 19 residues. The germline V gene encodes CDR1 SGHNT and CDR2 YYREEE (reference sequence). Trimming took 3 bases from V and 0 from J; bases not matched to a gene: 7. Written as DNA, the CDR3 is TGTGCCAGCAGCTGGGGAGGACTAGCGGGGGGCTCGAACACCGGGGAGCTGTTTTTT. Encoded protein: CASSWGGLAGGSNTGELFF.

The chain employs TRBV5-1 and TRBJ2-7; tentatively, D is TRBD2 (6 bases). The V end was cut by 4 bases, the J end by 9 bases, with 20 bases between. The CDR3 is 14 amino acids. In germline, CDR1 is SGHRS, CDR2 YFSETQ. CDR3 amino acids: CASSPGLASVAQYF. The CDR3 nucleotides read TGCGCCAGCAGCCCGGGACTCGCTTCAGTCGCGCAGTACTTC. Variable domain in full (rest from reference TRBV5-1 and TRBJ2-7): KAGVTQTPRYLIKTRGQQVTLSCSPISGHRSVSWYQQTPGQGLQFLFEYFSETQRNKGNFPGRFSGRQFSNSRSEMNVSTLELGDSALYLCASSPGLASVAQYFGPGTRLTVT.

V usage is TRBV24-1 and J usage is TRBJ2-3; 12 nucleotides align to TRBD2. Germline V CDR1 and CDR2: KGHDR, SFDVKD. V dropped 4 bases and J dropped 4; count of bases not matched to a gene: 2. The CDR3 totals 15 residues. CDR3 nucleotides: TGTGCCACCAGTGACACTAGCGGGAGGTCAGATACGCAGTATTTT. Residues: CATSDTSGRSDTQYF.

The chain is built from TRBV7-2 and TRBJ1-2, with D unresolved. The CDR3 is 13 residues long. V was cut by 5 bases and J by 4 bases, with 11 bases left in between. In germline, CDR1 is SGHTA, CDR2 FQGNSA. This CDR3 is CASSARLLYGYTF. CDR3 coding DNA: TGTGCCAGCAGCGCCCGACTCCTCTATGGCTACACCTTC.

This chain joins TRBV5-8 and TRBJ2-7; 9 nucleotides align to TRBD2. Germline lookup yields CDR1 SGHTS and CDR2 YDEGEE. The CDR3 totals 17 residues. Losses at the gene ends were 0 bases for V and 2 bases for J; bases not matched to a gene: 9. The DNA for the CDR3 is TGTGCCAGCAGCTTGGGGGCTAGCGGGAATTTTGCCTACGAGCAGTACTTC. Residues: CASSLGASGNFAYEQYF.

This chain connects TRBV3-1 (or the pseudogene TRBV3-2) to TRBJ2-7; TRBD2 is a possible D gene (6 bases). Trimming shortened V by 0 bases and J by 4 bases, and 13 bases separated the two germline ends. Germline V gene sequence: CDR1 LGHDT, CDR2 YNNKEL (reference sequence). The CDR3 loop spans 15 amino acids. The CDR3 DNA reads as TGTGCCAGCAGCCAAGATACGTCGGGGGTTTACGAGCAGTACTTC. This codes for CASSQDTSGVYEQYF.

The genes are TRBV7-3 and TRBJ2-7; D gene uncertain. Germline V gene lookup returns CDR1 SGHTA and CDR2 FQGTGA. The V end lost 5 bases, the J end lost 6 bases, and 20 bases lay between the germline ends. This CDR3 has 15 residues. The CDR3 sequence is CASSLGGTVPSEQYF. The CDR3 DNA is TGTGCCAGCAGCCTTGGCGGCACGGTGCCGTCCGAGCAGTACTTC.

This clone turned up a few times. V and J are TRBV6-5 and TRBJ1-3, with D possibly matching TRBD1 (6 bases). The CDR3 totals 15 residues. V shed 6 bases and J shed 4 bases, with 16 bases lying between them. The germline CDR1 and CDR2 sequences are MNHEY and SVGAGI. The CDR3 sequence: CASSRDRNSGNTIYF. CDR3 in DNA: TGTGCCAGCAGCCGCGACAGGAATAGCGGAAACACCATATATTTT.

The chain combines TRBV19 with TRBJ2-2; possibly TRBD2 for D (6 bases). The CDR3 extends over 15 amino acids. CDR1 and CDR2 from the germline V gene are LNHDA and SQIVND (reference sequence). V shed 7 bases and J shed 5 bases, with 17 bases lying between them. The CDR3: CASKRRESRTGELFF. CDR3 nucleotide sequence: TGTGCCAGTAAAAGACGGGAGTCTAGGACCGGGGAGCTGTTTTTT.

This clone came up once. V is TRBV11-3 and J is TRBJ2-7; D not certain. CDR1 and CDR2 from the germline V gene are SGHNT and YENEEA. The CDR3 is 12 residues long. Trimming took off 1 base at V and 7 bases at J, with 8 bases between the two ends. The DNA for the CDR3 is TGTGCCAGCAGCTTAGGAGTGGTTGAGCAGTACTTC. Amino acid sequence: CASSLGVVEQYF.